What follows is one TCR beta chain and its context. The target antigen is unknown. This CDR3 comprises 14 residues. V shed 0 bases and J shed 5 bases, with 13 bases lying between them. Per germline, CDR1 GTSNPN and CDR2 SVGIG (reference sequence). A multiplex PCR was run with 60 Vbeta primers and 13 Jbeta primers. Method: immunoSEQ multiplex PCR; TCRdb's copy keeps in-frame clones and lacks some. The sample has approximately 130,000 clones; roughly 71% are singletons. The sample is drawn from a study of cytomegalovirus exposure and HLA in healthy donors. Study results and limitations: A later analysis found TCR association rates differed by HLA locus, highest for DRB1 and lowest for HLA-C.

J is TRBJ1-1 and V is TRBV30; unclear D gene. The TCR originated in a woman between 35 and 50 years old in good health and CMV-seropositive. The source material was PBMCs. This CDR3 reads CAWSVLFGVTEAFF. The DNA for the CDR3 is TGTGCCTGGAGTGTACTTTTCGGGGTTACTGAAGCTTTCTTT.